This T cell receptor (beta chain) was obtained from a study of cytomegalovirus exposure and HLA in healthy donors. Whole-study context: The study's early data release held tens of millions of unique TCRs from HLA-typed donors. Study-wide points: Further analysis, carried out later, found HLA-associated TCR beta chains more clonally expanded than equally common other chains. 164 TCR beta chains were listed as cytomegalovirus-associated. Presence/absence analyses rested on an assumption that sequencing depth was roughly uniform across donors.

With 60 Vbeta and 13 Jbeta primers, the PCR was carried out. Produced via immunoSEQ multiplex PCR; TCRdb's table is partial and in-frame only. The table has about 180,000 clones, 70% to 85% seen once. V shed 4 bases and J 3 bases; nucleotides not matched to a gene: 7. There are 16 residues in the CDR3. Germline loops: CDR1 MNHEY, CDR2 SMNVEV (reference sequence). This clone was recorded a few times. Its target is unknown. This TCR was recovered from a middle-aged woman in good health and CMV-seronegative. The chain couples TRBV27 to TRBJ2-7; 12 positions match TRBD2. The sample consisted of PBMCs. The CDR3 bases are TGTGCCAGCAGTTCCCCGCAGACTAGCGGGAGCTACGAGCAGTACTTC. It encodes CASSSPQTSGSYEQYF.